A single sample is the source of the 23 T cell receptor beta chains below, sequenced in a study of blood T cell repertoires in COVID-19. Profiled with immunoSEQ multiplex PCR; TCRdb holds only in-frame clones, not every one. This table holds about 200,000 clones, approximately 82% found once. The sample comprised peripheral blood. The receptors shown here come from a human donor in a cohort sampled during active COVID-19.

The V call is TRBV2, the J call TRBJ1-5; 8 nucleotides line up with TRBD1. Trimming at V came to 6 bases and at J to 0 bases, leaving 4 bases not matched to a gene. The CDR3 runs 15 residues. Germline V lookup: CDR1 SNHLY, CDR2 FYNNEI. The chain's CDR3 is CASRDRGLSNQPQHF. Here the CDR3 DNA reads TGTGCCAGCAGAGACAGGGGACTTAGCAATCAGCCCCAGCATTTT.

The chain uses TRBV5-1 and TRBJ2-3, with 11 bases identical to TRBD2. Germline CDR1 and CDR2: SGHRS and YFSETQ. This CDR3 spans 23 amino acids. The J segment lost 5 bases and the V segment lost 2 bases, leaving 28 bases of the junction unmatched. CDR3 DNA sequence: TGCGCCAGCAGCTTTACCACTAGCGGGAGAGGGGGAACTGCTAACGAGAGGGGAGATACGCAGTATTTT. Translation: CASSFTTSGRGGTANERGDTQYF.

V usage is TRBV10-1 and J usage is TRBJ2-3; no firm D call. Trimming cost V 3 bases and J 1 base, with 11 bases left between them. CDR1 and CDR2 from the germline V gene are WNHNN and SYGVQD (reference sequence). The CDR3 loop spans 15 amino acids. The CDR3 loop is CASSEHAAGTDTQYF. The DNA for the CDR3 is TGCGCCAGCAGTGAACATGCGGCAGGCACAGATACGCAGTATTTT.

The chain has TRBV5-1 and TRBJ2-1, with D possibly TRBD2 on 6 matching bases. V was trimmed by 2 bases and J by 9 bases, leaving 9 bases between them. Germline V gene sequence: CDR1 SGHRS, CDR2 YFSETQ. There are 12 residues in the CDR3. The CDR3 protein is CASSFLGGEQFF. CDR3 nucleotides: TGCGCCAGCAGCTTCCTCGGGGGTGAGCAGTTCTTC. The entire variable domain, with the rest obtained from reference TRBV5-1 and TRBJ2-1, is as follows: KAGVTQTPRYLIKTRGQQVTLSCSPISGHRSVSWYQQTPGQGLQFLFEYFSETQRNKGNFPGRFSGRQFSNSRSEMNVSTLELGDSALYLCASSFLGGEQFFGPGTRLTVL.

The genes are TRBV5-6 and TRBJ2-1; D call uncertain. Germline CDR1 SGHDT, CDR2 YYEEEE. The length of the CDR3 is 15 residues. Between the trimmed V and J ends, which lost 1 base and 2 bases, there was a span of 10 bases. CDR3 residues: CASSLRRLAYNEQFF. CDR3 nucleotide sequence: TGTGCCAGCAGCTTGAGGCGGCTGGCCTACAATGAGCAGTTCTTC. Looking up the rest from reference TRBV5-6 and TRBJ2-1 gives the full variable domain: DAGVTQSPTHLIKTRGQQVTLRCSPKSGHDTVSWYQQALGQGPQFIFQYYEEEERQRGNFPDRFSGHQFPNYSSELNVNALLLGDSALYLCASSLRRLAYNEQFFGPGTRLTVL.

The rearrangement uses TRBV19 and TRBJ2-2; TRBD1 matches 12 bases. J gave up 3 bases and V 6 bases, and 8 bases lay outside the gene matches. Germline V gives CDR1 LNHDA, CDR2 SQIVND (reference sequence). The CDR3 contains 17 residues. The CDR3 loop reads CASRQSGTGGHTGELFF. DNA of the CDR3: TGTGCCAGTAGACAGTCCGGGACAGGGGGCCACACCGGGGAGCTGTTTTTT.

The chain links TRBV15 to TRBJ1-4; 9 bases align to TRBD1. Trimming cost V 3 bases and J 5 bases; bases outside gene matches: 7. Germline loops: CDR1 LNHNV, CDR2 YYDKDF (reference sequence). The CDR3 has 16 amino acids. Here the CDR3 DNA reads TGTGCCACCAGCAGGTACCCCGGGACAGGGAATGAAAAACTGTTTTTT. Its translation is CATSRYPGTGNEKLFF.

CDR3: CASSFWLADYEQYF. DNA for the CDR3: TGTGCCAGCAGCTTCTGGCTAGCGGACTACGAGCAGTACTTC. The chain combines TRBV11-2 with TRBJ2-7; TRBD2 agrees at 7 bases. This CDR3 has 14 amino acids. Losses at the gene ends were 3 bases for V and 3 bases for J; bases not matched to a gene: 5. Per the germline V gene, CDR1 is SGHAT and CDR2 is FQNNGV. The complete variable domain, with remaining parts taken from reference TRBV11-2 and TRBJ2-7, reads EAGVAQSPRYKIIEKRQSVAFWCNPISGHATLYWYQQILGQGPKLLIQFQNNGVVDDSQLPKDRFSAERLKGVDSTLKIQPAKLEDSAVYLCASSFWLADYEQYFGPGTRLTVT.

This chain joins TRBV12-5 and TRBJ1-4; 7 bases line up with TRBD1. Per the germline V gene, CDR1 is LGHNT and CDR2 is FRNRAP. V trimming: 0 bases; J trimming: 2 bases; junction bases outside the gene matches: 6. The length of the CDR3 is 17 residues. This CDR3 is CASGLVGRGATNEKLFF. CDR3 DNA sequence: TGTGCTAGTGGTTTGGTGGGCAGGGGGGCTACTAATGAAAAACTGTTTTTT.

The chain joins TRBV9 to TRBJ1-3; D gene unclear. This CDR3 region has 14 residues. Germline-derived CDR1 and CDR2 are SGDLS and YYNGEE. V was cut by 0 bases and J by 5 bases, with 9 bases left in between. The CDR3 protein is CASSVGGSRNTIYF. The CDR3, as DNA: TGTGCCAGCAGCGTAGGCGGCAGCCGAAACACCATATATTTT. The whole variable domain, filled in from reference TRBV9 and TRBJ1-3, reads DSGVTQTPKHLITATGQRVTLRCSPRSGDLSVYWYQQSLDQGLQFLIQYYNGEERAKGNILERFSAQQFPDLHSELNLSSLELGDSALYFCASSVGGSRNTIYFGEGSWLTVV.

The chain combines TRBV18 with TRBJ1-2; 11 nucleotides align to TRBD1. The CDR3 covers 15 residues. Germline V gene sequence: CDR1 KGHSH, CDR2 LQKENI. The trim removed 4 bases at V and 6 bases at J, leaving 7 bases unmatched. The CDR3 reads CASSQGQGASDGYTF. CDR3 bases: TGTGCCAGCTCACAAGGACAGGGGGCGTCAGATGGCTACACCTTC.

This chain uses TRBV19 with TRBJ1-4; D perhaps matches TRBD1 (5 bases). The germline CDR1 and CDR2 sequences are LNHDA and SQIVND (reference sequence). This CDR3 has 15 amino acids. V was clipped by 4 bases and J by 7 bases, with 16 bases between them. The CDR3 coding sequence is TGTGCCAGTAGTACTATTCAGGGAGGCGGTGAAAAACTGTTTTTT. Translation: CASSTIQGGGEKLFF.

The chain uses TRBV30 and TRBJ1-1, with D unresolved. CDR1 is GTSNPN and CDR2 is SVGIG in the germline V gene (reference sequence). The V end was cut by 0 bases, the J end by 1 base, with 6 bases between. This CDR3 has 13 residues. Here the CDR3 reads CAWSVLGNTEAFF. The CDR3 nucleotides read TGTGCCTGGAGTGTACTAGGGAACACTGAAGCTTTCTTT.

This chain uses TRBV3-1 (or the pseudogene TRBV3-2) with TRBJ2-7; 13 bases fit TRBD2. V lost 5 bases, J lost 6 bases, and 10 bases stayed unmatched. This CDR3 has 16 amino acids. CDR1 is LGHDT, CDR2 YNNKEL, per germline (reference sequence). The CDR3 coding sequence is TGTGCCAGCAGCTTCCCCCCCGGGACTAGCGGGACCGAGCAGTACTTC. Translating it yields CASSFPPGTSGTEQYF.

The gene calls are TRBV3-1 (or the pseudogene TRBV3-2) and TRBJ1-6, with D maybe TRBD1 (5 bases). Trimming took off 2 bases at V and 4 bases at J, with 6 bases between the two ends. Germline CDR1 and CDR2: LGHDT and YNNKEL (reference sequence). This CDR3 comprises 14 residues. The CDR3 reads CASSQRQYNSPLHF. CDR3 bases: TGTGCCAGCAGCCAAAGACAGTATAATTCACCCCTCCACTTT.

The rearrangement joins TRBV11-2 to TRBJ2-7, with D possibly being TRBD1 (6 bases). V was clipped by 1 base and J by 2 bases, with 12 bases between them. The germline gives CDR1 SGHAT, CDR2 FQNNGV. This CDR3 comprises 15 residues. CDR3 loop: CASSLAGAEAYEQYF. CDR3 in DNA: TGTGCCAGCAGCTTAGCAGGGGCAGAAGCCTACGAGCAGTACTTC.

In this sample, this clone turned up a few times. The chain employs TRBV28 and TRBJ2-7, with 10 nucleotides matching TRBD2. The CDR3 consists of 17 residues. Germline CDR1 is MDHEN and CDR2 is SYDVKM. The V gene end was trimmed by 3 bases and the J gene end by 2 bases; junction bases not matched to a gene: 10. The CDR3 spells CASSFLAGAAAPYEQYF. CDR3 sequence (DNA): TGTGCCAGCAGTTTTCTAGCGGGAGCTGCGGCCCCCTACGAGCAGTACTTC.

The V call is TRBV10-2, the J call TRBJ2-2, with TRBD1 identical over 7 bases. The CDR3 spans 15 residues. Losses at the gene ends were 7 bases for V and 3 bases for J; bases not matched to a gene: 8. Germline CDR1 WSHSY, CDR2 SAAADI. This chain's CDR3 is CASNLAGGDTGELFF. DNA of the CDR3: TGCGCCAGCAACCTGGCAGGGGGTGACACCGGGGAGCTGTTTTTT.

The chain recombines TRBV18 with TRBJ2-3, with 7 bases matching TRBD1. The length of the CDR3 is 14 residues. With 3 bases clipped from V and 0 bases from J, the junction kept 0 bases outside the gene matches. CDR1 is KGHSH and CDR2 is LQKENI in the germline V gene. In DNA, the CDR3 is TGTGCCAGCTCACCGGGACAGAGCACAGATACGCAGTATTTT. Its translation is CASSPGQSTDTQYF.

The table lists this clone with a few counts. The chain has TRBV4-1 and TRBJ1-3; D remains ambiguous. The germline V gene encodes CDR1 MGHRA and CDR2 YSYEKL. Trimming removed 1 base at V and 4 bases at J, with 11 bases between. The CDR3 totals 15 residues. The CDR3 DNA follows: TGCGCCAGCAGCCAAGTGGGCGCTTCCGGAAACACCATATATTTT. Amino acids: CASSQVGASGNTIYF.

The rearrangement links TRBV11-2 to TRBJ2-7; possible D gene TRBD1, 5 bases. Trimming stripped 2 bases from V and 0 bases from J, with 8 bases between. Germline loops: CDR1 SGHAT, CDR2 FQNNGV. The length of the CDR3 is 14 residues. DNA for the CDR3: TGTGCCAGCAGCTTAATTCAGGGCTCCTACGAGCAGTACTTC. Protein product: CASSLIQGSYEQYF.

The genes are TRBV5-1 and TRBJ2-1, with 9 nucleotides matching TRBD2. Germline CDR1 reads SGHRS; CDR2 reads YFSETQ. The CDR3 sequence is 15 residues long. V shed 2 bases, J shed 9 bases, and the junction held 9 bases outside the gene matches. This CDR3 reads CASSLISGRDSEQFF. The CDR3 bases are TGCGCCAGCAGCTTAATTAGCGGGAGAGATAGTGAGCAGTTCTTC.

The chain couples TRBV3-1 (or the pseudogene TRBV3-2) to TRBJ2-7; TRBD2 matches at 11 bases. The V and J ends lost 3 bases and 4 bases, in that order; junction bases with no gene match: 2. Per germline, CDR1 LGHDT and CDR2 YNNKEL (reference sequence). The CDR3 covers 14 residues. CDR3 amino acids: CASSQLAGGYEQYF. DNA of the CDR3: TGTGCCAGCAGCCAGCTAGCGGGAGGATACGAGCAGTACTTC.